The subject of this entry is one T cell receptor (beta chain). The data are from a study of blood T cell repertoires in COVID-19. About the study: Material from acute and convalescent COVID-19 was sourced from the United States, Italy and Spain. PBMCs, B-cell-depleted T cells, or T cells provided the cDNA or gDNA that made up the material.

Germline V lookup: CDR1 ENHRY, CDR2 SYGVKD. The CDR3 length is 15 residues. J was trimmed by 11 bases and V by 3 bases; bases with no gene match: 8. Authors' data handling: It was from reference gene primer amplification that nucleated cell counts were estimated. Measured with immunoSEQ multiplex PCR; TCRdb has only the in-frame clones, and not every one. The DNA was the basis for D and trimming; V, J and clone size are from that table. The sample shows roughly 60,000 clones, 75% to 85% of them seen only once. The chain joins TRBV10-3 to TRBJ1-6; 9 bases are a match to TRBD1. This receptor was identified in a woman aged 55-69 years with acute or convalescent COVID-19. Sequenced input: peripheral blood. The CDR3 is CAISEPTGGQAPLHF. The CDR3, as DNA: TGTGCCATCAGTGAACCGACAGGGGGGCAAGCACCCCTCCACTTT.